This T cell receptor (beta chain) is from a study of blood T cells in healthy people across ages (dated by TCRdb to the mid-2010s). Looking at the study overall: In model experiments, template switching captured roughly one uniquely barcoded TCR beta cDNA molecule for every two T cells. Four age groups were formed from the donors: young (average about 17 years), middle-aged (just under 40), aged (under 70) and long-lived (approximately 80). The study analyzed two additional independent replicas of 1 million unique cDNA reads from the same blood draw for two donors, one aged 18 to 29 and one aged 80 or older. Using deep sequencing normalized with unique cDNA molecular identifiers, the study measured how TCR beta repertoire diversity changes with age. To avoid experimental bias, donors of different ages were spread randomly across the sequencing lanes. Overall study results and their limits: Compared with the aged group, the long-lived group had more naive CD4+ T cells, fewer expanded clones and increased TCR diversity, suggesting age selection. As age increased, observed TCR beta diversity per million T cells dropped in a roughly linear way, and a significant reduction was already evident by age roughly 40. Donor CMV infection status was unknown, potentially confounding age-related changes in expanded clonotypes. Since profiling was done on bulk unsorted PBMCs, naive and antigen-experienced compartments could not be conclusively compared. Estimates of total diversity based on one million sequenced T cells were regarded as lower bounds and as underestimates. The percentage of naive T cells measured by flow cytometry correlated strongly with observed TCR beta diversity.

The germline V gene encodes CDR1 SGHRS and CDR2 YFSETQ. The V end loses 6 bases and the J end loses 9 bases, and a stretch of 10 bases separates them. CDR3 length: 12 amino acids, cysteine to phenylalanine. Just the 36-base CDR3 DNA is kept, in frame starting at base 1. This clonotype was recorded a few times. Its antigen is not yet known. Nothing much larger sits one base from this clone, and base qualities are not available. Systemically healthy Caucasian individuals from Russia, 35 to 50 in total and aged about 6 to 90 years, were included as donors. About 10 milliliters of peripheral blood were collected from each donor into EDTA-treated Vacutainer tubes. Ficoll-Paque density-gradient centrifugation was used to isolate PBMCs, with at least 6 million obtained per sample. Total RNA, at least 6 micrograms per sample, was extracted from PBMCs with Trizol reagent. The percentages of naive CD45RAhigh/CD27high T cells were determined by flow cytometry on a PBMC aliquot from every donor.

The library was generated by 5' RACE. Instrument on record: Illumina HiSeq 2500. A second PCR of roughly 6 to 11 cycles was run with a J-beta primer mix and a sample-barcoded 5' primer. A unique molecular identifier was introduced onto each TCR beta cDNA molecule by a template-switch 5' adaptor carrying 12 random nucleotides. At least 2.5 million CDR3-containing paired-end reads were obtained from each sample. First-strand cDNA was synthesized from all RNA with the Mint cDNA synthesis kit, primed by a TRBC-specific oligonucleotide. Following uracil-DNA glycosylase treatment, a first 18-cycle PCR with universal primers M1SS and BC2_uni_R was performed on all cDNA. The published analysis was carried out like this. Normalization of each sample was performed by random selection of 1 million high-quality reads, each carrying a distinct molecular identifier. Instead of being binned into consensus sequences, reads with shared molecular identifiers were discarded. MiTCR, run with a Q25 quality threshold and the strictest error-elimination algorithm, handled CDR3 identification, clonotype clustering and error correction. A nonparametric unseen species model using Euler transformation provided a lower-bound estimate of total TCR beta diversity. Through fastp at Q25 and MiXCR, TCRdb rebuilt clones from the public reads, retaining in-frame beta chains. Every distinct CDR3 protein forms one entry, paired with its most common genes and DNA. TCRdb, not the original authors, processed these V and J calls. Here the sample has roughly 2 million distinct CDR3 sequences; around half occur a single time. The ten most abundant clones make up less than 2.5% of the sample.

The clonotype was recovered from a woman aged 40 to 49 in good health. Source material: blood. The chain was built from TRBV5-1 and TRBJ1-6, and the D gene may be TRBD1, 5 bases matching. The CDR3 reads as follows: CASTDGGSPLHF. The DNA is TGCGCCAGCACCGACGGGGGTTCACCCCTCCACTTT.